The entry that follows covers one T cell receptor (beta chain) sequence. The germline CDR1 and CDR2 sequences are SGHRS and YFSETQ. Trimming left V 3 bases short and J 0 bases short, with 23 bases between. CDR3 length: 19 residues. This specimen comes from a study of patients and donors after allogeneic stem cell transplantation. TCRdb analysed the RT-PCR reads with MiXCR anew, one entry per CDR3 protein. The table has roughly 940,000 distinct CDR3 sequences, 15% to 20% seen once. The TCR comes from a human donor who was either an allogeneic HSCT recipient or a stem cell or donor lymphocyte infusion donor (not recorded which). It is not recorded whose cells these are; they may come from a transplant donor. This chain connects TRBV5-1 to TRBJ2-3; D might be TRBD2 (6 bases). The sample comprised blood, either unsorted or a sorted T cell fraction (not recorded which). In nucleotides, the CDR3 is TGCGCCAGCAGCTCTCCCAACGGACCAGGAGGGTCTAGCACAGATACGCAGTATTTT. Its translation: CASSSPNGPGGSSTDTQYF.